Listed here is a single T cell receptor (beta chain). A much more abundant neighbour one base away suggests this may be a read error. Primed by a sample-barcoded 5' primer and a J-beta primer mix, a second PCR proceeded for 7 to 11 cycles. Via MiXCR, TCRdb re-called the 5' RACE reads, giving one row per CDR3 protein. The repertoire holds almost 300,000 distinct CDR3 sequences, with roughly 27% as singletons. The data were taken from a study of blood T cells in healthy people across ages. The CDR3 has 14 residues. Germline V lookup: CDR1 KGHSH, CDR2 LQKENI. The sequence derives from a woman between 65 and 79 years old in good health. The V call is TRBV18, the J call TRBJ2-4; D perhaps matches TRBD2 (5 bases). Input material: blood. The CDR3 sequence: CASSAGNPGNIQHF. The CDR3 nucleotides read TGTGCCAGCTCAGCCGGGAACCCTGGCAACATTCAGCACTTC.